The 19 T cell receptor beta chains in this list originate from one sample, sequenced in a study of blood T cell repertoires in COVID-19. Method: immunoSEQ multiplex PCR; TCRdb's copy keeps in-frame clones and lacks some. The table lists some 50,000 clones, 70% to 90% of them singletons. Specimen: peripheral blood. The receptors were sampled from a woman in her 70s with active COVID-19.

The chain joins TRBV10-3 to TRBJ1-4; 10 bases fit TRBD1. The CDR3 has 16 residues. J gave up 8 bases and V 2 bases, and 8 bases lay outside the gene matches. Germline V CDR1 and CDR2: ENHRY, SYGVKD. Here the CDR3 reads CAISEPDRGREEKLFF. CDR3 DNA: TGTGCCATCAGTGAGCCAGACAGGGGGCGGGAGGAAAAACTGTTTTTT.

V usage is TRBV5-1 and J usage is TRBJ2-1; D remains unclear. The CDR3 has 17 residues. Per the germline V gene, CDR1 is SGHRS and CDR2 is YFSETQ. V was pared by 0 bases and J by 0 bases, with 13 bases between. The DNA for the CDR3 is TGCGCCAGCAGCTTGGCGTCACACCTAGGCTCCTACAATGAGCAGTTCTTC. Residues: CASSLASHLGSYNEQFF.

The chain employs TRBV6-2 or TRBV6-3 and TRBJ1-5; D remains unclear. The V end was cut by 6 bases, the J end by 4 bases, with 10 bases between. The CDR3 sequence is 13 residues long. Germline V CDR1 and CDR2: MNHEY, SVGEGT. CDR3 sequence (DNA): TGTGCCAGCAGCTCCTCGGGTAATCAGCCCCAGCATTTT. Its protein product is CASSSSGNQPQHF.

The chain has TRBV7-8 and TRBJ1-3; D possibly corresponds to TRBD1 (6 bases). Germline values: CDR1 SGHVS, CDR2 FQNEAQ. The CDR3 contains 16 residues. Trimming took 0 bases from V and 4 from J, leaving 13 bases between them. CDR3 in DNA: TGTGCCAGCAGCTTAGCGGAACAGGGTGCCGGAAACACCATATATTTT. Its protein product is CASSLAEQGAGNTIYF.

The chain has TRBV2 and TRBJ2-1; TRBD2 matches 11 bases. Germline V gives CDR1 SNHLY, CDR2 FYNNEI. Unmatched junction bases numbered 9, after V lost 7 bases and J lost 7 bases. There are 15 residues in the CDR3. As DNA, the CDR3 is TGTGCCAGCACCAAACTAGCGGGAGAGGGGAATGAGCAGTTCTTC. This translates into CASTKLAGEGNEQFF.

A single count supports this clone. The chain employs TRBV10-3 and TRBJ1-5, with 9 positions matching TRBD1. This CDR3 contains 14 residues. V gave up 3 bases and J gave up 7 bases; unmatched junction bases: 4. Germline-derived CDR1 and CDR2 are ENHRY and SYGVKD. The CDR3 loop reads CAISDHRGRQPQHF. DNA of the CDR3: TGTGCCATCAGTGATCACAGGGGGCGACAGCCCCAGCATTTT.

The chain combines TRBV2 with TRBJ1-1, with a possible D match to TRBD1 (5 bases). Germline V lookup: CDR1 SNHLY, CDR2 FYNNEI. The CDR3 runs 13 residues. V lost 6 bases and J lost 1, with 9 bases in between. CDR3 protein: CASSRVKNTEAFF. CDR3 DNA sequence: TGTGCCAGCAGCAGGGTAAAGAACACTGAAGCTTTCTTT.

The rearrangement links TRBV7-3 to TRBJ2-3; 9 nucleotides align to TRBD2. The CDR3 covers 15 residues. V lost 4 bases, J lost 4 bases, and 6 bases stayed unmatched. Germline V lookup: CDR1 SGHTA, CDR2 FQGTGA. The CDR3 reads CASSSQAGGADTQYF. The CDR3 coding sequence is TGTGCCAGCAGCTCACAAGCGGGAGGTGCAGATACGCAGTATTTT.

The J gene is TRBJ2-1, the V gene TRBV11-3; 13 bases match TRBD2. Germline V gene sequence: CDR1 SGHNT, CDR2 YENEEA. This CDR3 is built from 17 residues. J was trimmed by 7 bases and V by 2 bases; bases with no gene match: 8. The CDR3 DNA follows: TGTGCCAGCAGCTTAACGGGACTAGCGGGATGGGTTAATGAGCAGTTCTTC. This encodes CASSLTGLAGWVNEQFF.

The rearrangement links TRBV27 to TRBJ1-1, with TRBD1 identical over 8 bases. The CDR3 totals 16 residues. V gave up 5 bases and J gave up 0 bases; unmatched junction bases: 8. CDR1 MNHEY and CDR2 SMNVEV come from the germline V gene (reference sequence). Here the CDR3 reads CASSLSQGAMNTEAFF. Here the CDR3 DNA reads TGTGCCAGCAGTCTTTCCCAGGGGGCCATGAACACTGAAGCTTTCTTT.

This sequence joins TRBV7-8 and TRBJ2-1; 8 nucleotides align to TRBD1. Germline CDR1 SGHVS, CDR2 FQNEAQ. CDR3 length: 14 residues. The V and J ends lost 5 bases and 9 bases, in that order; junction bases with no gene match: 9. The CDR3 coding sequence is TGTGCCAGCAGCCCCTATGGACAGGGTGGTGAGCAGTTCTTC. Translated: CASSPYGQGGEQFF. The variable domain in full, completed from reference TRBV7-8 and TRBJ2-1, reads GAGVSQSPRYKVAKRGQDVALRCDPISGHVSLFWYQQALGQGPEFLTYFQNEAQLDKSGLPSDRFFAERPEGSVSTLKIQRTQQEDSAVYLCASSPYGQGGEQFFGPGTRLTVL.

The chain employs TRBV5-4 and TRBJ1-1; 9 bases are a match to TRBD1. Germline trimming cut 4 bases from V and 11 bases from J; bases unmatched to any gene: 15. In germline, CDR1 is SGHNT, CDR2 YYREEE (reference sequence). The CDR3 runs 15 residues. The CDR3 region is CASSGRTGDSTGAFF. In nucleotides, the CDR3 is TGTGCCAGCAGCGGGAGGACAGGGGACAGCACTGGGGCTTTCTTT.

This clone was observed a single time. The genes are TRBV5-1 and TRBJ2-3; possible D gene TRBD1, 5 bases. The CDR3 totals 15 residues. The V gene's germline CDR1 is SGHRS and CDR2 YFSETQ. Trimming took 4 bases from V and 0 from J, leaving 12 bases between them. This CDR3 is CASSELTESTDTQYF. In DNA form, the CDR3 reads TGCGCCAGCAGCGAACTGACAGAGAGCACAGATACGCAGTATTTT.

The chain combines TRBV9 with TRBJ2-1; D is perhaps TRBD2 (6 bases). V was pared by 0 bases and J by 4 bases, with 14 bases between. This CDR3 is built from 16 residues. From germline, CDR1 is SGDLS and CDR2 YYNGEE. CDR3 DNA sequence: TGTGCCAGCAGCGTAGCTGGGGCGGGAAATTACAATGAGCAGTTCTTC. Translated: CASSVAGAGNYNEQFF.

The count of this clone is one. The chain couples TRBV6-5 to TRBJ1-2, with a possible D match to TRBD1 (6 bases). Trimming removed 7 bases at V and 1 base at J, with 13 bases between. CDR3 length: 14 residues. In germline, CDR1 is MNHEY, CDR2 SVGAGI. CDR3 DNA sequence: TGTGCCAGCATGGAGGGAGGGGGTAACTATGGCTACACCTTC. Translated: CASMEGGGNYGYTF.

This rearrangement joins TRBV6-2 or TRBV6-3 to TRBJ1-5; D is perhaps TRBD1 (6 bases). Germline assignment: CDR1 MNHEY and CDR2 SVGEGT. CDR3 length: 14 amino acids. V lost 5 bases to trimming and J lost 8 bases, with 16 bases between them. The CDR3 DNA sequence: TGTGCCAGCAGTCACAGGGCCCAACGGGAGCCCCAGCATTTT. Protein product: CASSHRAQREPQHF.

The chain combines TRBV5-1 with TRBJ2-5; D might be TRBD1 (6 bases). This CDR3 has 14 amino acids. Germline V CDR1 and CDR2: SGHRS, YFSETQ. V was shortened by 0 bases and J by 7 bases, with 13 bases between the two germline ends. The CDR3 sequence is CASSLDQGLGTQYF. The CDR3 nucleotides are TGCGCCAGCAGCTTGGATCAGGGGCTAGGGACCCAGTACTTC.

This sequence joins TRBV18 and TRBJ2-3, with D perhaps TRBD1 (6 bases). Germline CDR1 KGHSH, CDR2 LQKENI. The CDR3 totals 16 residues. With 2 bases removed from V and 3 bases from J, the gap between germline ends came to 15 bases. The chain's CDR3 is CASSPYPGEPTDTQYF. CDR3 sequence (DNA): TGTGCCAGCTCACCATATCCAGGGGAGCCGACAGATACGCAGTATTTT.

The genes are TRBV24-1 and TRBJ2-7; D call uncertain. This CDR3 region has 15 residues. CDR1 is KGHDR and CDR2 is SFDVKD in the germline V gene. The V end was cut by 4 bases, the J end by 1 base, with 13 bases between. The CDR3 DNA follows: TGTGCCACCAGTGAACAAATCGGGTTATCCTACGAGCAGTACTTC. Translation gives CATSEQIGLSYEQYF.